The rows below give T cell receptor beta chains drawn from one sample of a study of blood T cells in healthy people across ages. TCRdb used MiXCR to reprocess the 5' RACE reads, holding one entry per CDR3 protein. Of hundreds of thousands of distinct CDR3 sequences listed, approximately 30% were seen once; the top ten hold 15%. Input material: blood. The receptors derive from a woman older than 75 in good health. The CDR3 runs from the conserved cysteine through the conserved F or W. A D gene is named only where the DNA matches it firmly. Clone size is stated in some rows and not others, as once, few, many or a class when expanded.

cdr3_aa cdr3_nt clone_size cdr3_length d_call j_call v_call
CASSFTGTANTGELFF TGTGCCAGCAGCTTTACCGGGACAGCGAACACCGGGGAGCTGTTTTTT NA 16 TRBD1 TRBJ2-2 TRBV3-1
CASSPDRGVSGANVLTF TGCGCCAGCAGCCCGGACAGGGGGGTATCTGGGGCCAACGTCCTGACTTTC many 17 TRBD1 TRBJ2-6 TRBV5-1
CSAWGQGSETQYF TGCAGTGCTTGGGGACAGGGGTCAGAGACCCAGTACTTC once 13 TRBD1 TRBJ2-5 TRBV20-1
CTNRLAAITDTQYF TGTACCAACCGGTTAGCGGCGATCACAGATACGCAGTATTTT NA 14 NA TRBJ2-3 TRBV6-6
CSARGVGGGEKLFF TGCAGTGCCCGAGGCGTAGGGGGCGGGGAAAAACTGTTTTTT NA 14 TRBD1 TRBJ1-4 TRBV20-1
CASSGDSRSYEQYF TGTGCCAGCAGCGGAGACTCCCGCTCCTACGAGCAGTACTTC NA 14 NA TRBJ2-7 TRBV9
CASSLRGVRTDAQYF TGTGCCAGCAGTTTGCGGGGGGTGAGGACAGATGCGCAGTATTTT NA 15 TRBD2 TRBJ2-3 TRBV12-3/TRBV12-4
CASSPGQGPGGDTQYF TGTGCCAGCAGTCCGGGACAGGGGCCCGGCGGAGATACGCAGTATTTT many 16 TRBD1 TRBJ2-3 TRBV7-9
CASSLQGSETEAFF TGCGCCAGCAGCTTACAGGGATCTGAGACTGAAGCTTTCTTT NA 14 NA TRBJ1-1 TRBV5-1
CASSSGLGTHQETQYF TGCGCCAGCAGCTCTGGGCTGGGGACCCACCAAGAGACCCAGTACTTC NA 16 NA TRBJ2-5 TRBV5-1
CASSLAASVVNTGELFF TGTGCCAGCAGTTTAGCCGCATCCGTAGTTAACACCGGGGAGCTGTTTTTT NA 17 NA TRBJ2-2 TRBV12-3/TRBV12-4
CASSQDRVGSYEQYF TGCGCCAGCAGCCAAGACAGGGTCGGCTCCTACGAGCAGTACTTC many 15 NA TRBJ2-7 TRBV4-1
CASSYKFGGEQYF TGTGCCAGCAGCTACAAATTCGGGGGGGAGCAGTACTTC many 13 TRBD2 TRBJ2-5 TRBV11-2
CASLRPGGDYGYTF TGTGCCAGCCTCCGACCAGGGGGGGACTATGGCTACACCTTC many 14 TRBD1 TRBJ1-2 TRBV6-1
CASPLLDEGANVLTF TGTGCCAGCCCACTCCTGGATGAAGGGGCCAACGTCCTGACTTTC NA 15 NA TRBJ2-6 TRBV18
CASSLRRGGTNTGELFF TGTGCCAGCAGCCTCCGCCGGGGGGGAACGAACACCGGGGAGCTGTTTTTT NA 17 TRBD2 TRBJ2-2 TRBV7-9
CATSTRTAGTYSDQPQHF TGTGCCACCAGCACGAGGACCGCAGGGACATATAGCGATCAGCCCCAGCATTTT NA 18 NA TRBJ1-5 TRBV15
CASSPGANWNEKLFF TGTGCCAGCTCACCCGGGGCAAATTGGAATGAAAAACTGTTTTTT few 15 NA TRBJ1-4 TRBV18
CASSQVGLINTGELFF TGTGCCAGCAGCCAAGTAGGTCTAATTAACACCGGGGAGCTGTTTTTT many 16 NA TRBJ2-2 TRBV3-1
CASSRVHEQYF TGTGCCAGCAGTCGAGTCCACGAGCAGTACTTC many 11 NA TRBJ2-7 TRBV12-3/TRBV12-4
CASSPSRRGGRSTQYF TGTGCCAGCAGCCCTTCTCGGCGGGGGGGCCGGAGTACGCAGTATTTT NA 16 TRBD2 TRBJ2-3 TRBV7-8
CASSEELAGGREQYF TGTGCCAGCAGCGAAGAGCTAGCGGGGGGGCGAGAGCAGTACTTC many 15 TRBD2 TRBJ2-7 TRBV3-1